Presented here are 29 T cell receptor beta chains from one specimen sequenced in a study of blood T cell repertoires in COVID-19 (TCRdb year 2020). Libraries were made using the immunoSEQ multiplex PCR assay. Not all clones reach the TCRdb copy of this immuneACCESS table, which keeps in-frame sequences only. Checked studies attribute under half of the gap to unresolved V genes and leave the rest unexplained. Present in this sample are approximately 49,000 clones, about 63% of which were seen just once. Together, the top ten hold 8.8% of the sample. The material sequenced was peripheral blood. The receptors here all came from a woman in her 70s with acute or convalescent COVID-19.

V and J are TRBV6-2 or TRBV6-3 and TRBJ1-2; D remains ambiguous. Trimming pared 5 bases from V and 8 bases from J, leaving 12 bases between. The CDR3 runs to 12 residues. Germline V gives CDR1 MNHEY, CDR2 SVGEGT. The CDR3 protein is CASSTGNTGYTF. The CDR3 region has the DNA TGTGCCAGCAGTACCGGGAATACGGGCTACACCTTC.

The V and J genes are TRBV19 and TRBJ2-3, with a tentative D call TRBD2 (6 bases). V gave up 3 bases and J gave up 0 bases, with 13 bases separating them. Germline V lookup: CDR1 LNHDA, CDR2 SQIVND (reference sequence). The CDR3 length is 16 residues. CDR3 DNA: TGTGCCAGTAGTATCTATAGCGGAATAAGCACAGATACGCAGTATTTT. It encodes CASSIYSGISTDTQYF.

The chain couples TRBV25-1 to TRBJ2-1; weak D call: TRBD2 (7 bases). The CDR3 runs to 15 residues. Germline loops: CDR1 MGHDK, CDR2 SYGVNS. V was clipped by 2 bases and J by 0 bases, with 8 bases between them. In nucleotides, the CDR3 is TGTGCCAGCAGTGAAGGGGGGGCCTCCTACAATGAGCAGTTCTTC. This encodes CASSEGGASYNEQFF. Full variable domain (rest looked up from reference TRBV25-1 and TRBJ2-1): EADIYQTPRYLVIGTGKKITLECSQTMGHDKMYWYQQDPGMELHLIHYSYGVNSTEKGDLSSESTVSRIRTEHFPLTLESARPSHTSQYLCASSEGGASYNEQFFGPGTRLTVL.

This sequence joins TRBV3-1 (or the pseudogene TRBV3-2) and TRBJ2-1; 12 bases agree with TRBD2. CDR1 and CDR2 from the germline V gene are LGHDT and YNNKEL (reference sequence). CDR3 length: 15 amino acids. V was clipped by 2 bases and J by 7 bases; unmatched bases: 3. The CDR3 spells CASSQLAGGTNEQFF. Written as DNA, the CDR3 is TGTGCCAGCAGCCAACTAGCGGGGGGGACAAATGAGCAGTTCTTC.

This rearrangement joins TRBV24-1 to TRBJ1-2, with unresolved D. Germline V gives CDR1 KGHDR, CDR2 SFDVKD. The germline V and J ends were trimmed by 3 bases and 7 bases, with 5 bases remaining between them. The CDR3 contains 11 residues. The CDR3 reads CATSDAGGYTF. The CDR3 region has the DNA TGTGCCACCAGTGATGCAGGTGGCTACACCTTC.

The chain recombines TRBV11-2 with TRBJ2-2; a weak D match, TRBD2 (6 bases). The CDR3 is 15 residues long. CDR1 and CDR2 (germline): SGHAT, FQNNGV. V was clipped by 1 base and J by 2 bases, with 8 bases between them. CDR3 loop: CASSLVAGNTGELFF. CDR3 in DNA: TGTGCCAGCAGCTTAGTCGCGGGAAACACCGGGGAGCTGTTTTTT. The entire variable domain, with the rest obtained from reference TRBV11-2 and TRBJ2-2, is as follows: EAGVAQSPRYKIIEKRQSVAFWCNPISGHATLYWYQQILGQGPKLLIQFQNNGVVDDSQLPKDRFSAERLKGVDSTLKIQPAKLEDSAVYLCASSLVAGNTGELFFGEGSRLTVL.

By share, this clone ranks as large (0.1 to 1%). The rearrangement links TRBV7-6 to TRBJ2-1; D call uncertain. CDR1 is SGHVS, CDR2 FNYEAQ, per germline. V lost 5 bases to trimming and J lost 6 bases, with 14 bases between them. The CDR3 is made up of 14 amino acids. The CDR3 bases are TGTGCCAGCAGCCCCTTTTCACAGAGCAATGAGCAGTTCTTC. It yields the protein CASSPFSQSNEQFF.

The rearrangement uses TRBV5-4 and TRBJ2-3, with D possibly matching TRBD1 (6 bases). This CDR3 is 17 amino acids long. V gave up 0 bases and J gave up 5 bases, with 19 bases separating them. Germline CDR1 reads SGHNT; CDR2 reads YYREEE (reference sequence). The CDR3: CASSLGGSKTGLDTQYF. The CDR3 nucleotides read TGTGCCAGCAGCTTGGGGGGGTCCAAGACAGGCTTAGATACGCAGTATTTT.

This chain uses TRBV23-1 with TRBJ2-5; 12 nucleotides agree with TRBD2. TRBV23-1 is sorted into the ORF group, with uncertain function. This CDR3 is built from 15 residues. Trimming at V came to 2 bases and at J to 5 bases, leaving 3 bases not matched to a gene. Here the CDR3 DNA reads TGCGCCAGCAGTCAACCTGGACTAGCGGGGGAGACCCAGTACTTC. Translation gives CASSQPGLAGETQYF.

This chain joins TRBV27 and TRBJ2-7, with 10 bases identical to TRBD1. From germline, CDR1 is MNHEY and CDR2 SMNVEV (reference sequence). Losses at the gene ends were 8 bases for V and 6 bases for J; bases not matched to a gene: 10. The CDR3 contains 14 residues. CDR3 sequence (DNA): TGTGCCAGCCCTCCCCCCGACAGGGGGCGCGAGCAGTACTTC. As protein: CASPPPDRGREQYF.

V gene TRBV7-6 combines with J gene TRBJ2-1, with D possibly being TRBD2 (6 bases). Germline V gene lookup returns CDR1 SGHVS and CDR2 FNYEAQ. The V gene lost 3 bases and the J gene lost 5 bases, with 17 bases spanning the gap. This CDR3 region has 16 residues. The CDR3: CASSFLAEGRNNEQFF. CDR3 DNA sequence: TGTGCCAGCAGCTTTCTGGCGGAGGGTCGAAACAATGAGCAGTTCTTC. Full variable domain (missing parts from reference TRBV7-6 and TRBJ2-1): GAGVSQSPRYKVTKRGQDVALRCDPISGHVSLYWYRQALGQGPEFLTYFNYEAQQDKSGLPNDRFSAERPEGSISTLTIQRTEQRDSAMYRCASSFLAEGRNNEQFFGPGTRLTVL.

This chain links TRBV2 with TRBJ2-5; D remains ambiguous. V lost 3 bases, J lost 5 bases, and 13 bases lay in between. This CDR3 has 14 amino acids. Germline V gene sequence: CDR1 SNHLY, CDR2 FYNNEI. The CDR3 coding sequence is TGTGCCAGCAGTGATAGTGAGGTCGGGGAGACCCAGTACTTC. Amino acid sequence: CASSDSEVGETQYF.

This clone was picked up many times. The CDR3 sequence is CASSQAERLATEQYF. CDR3 DNA: TGTGCCAGCAGCCAAGCAGAGAGACTAGCGACCGAGCAGTACTTC. The rearrangement links TRBV4-2 to TRBJ2-7, with TRBD2 identical over 8 bases. Germline loops: CDR1 LGHNA, CDR2 YNFKEQ. The CDR3 is 15 residues long. J was trimmed by 6 bases and V by 1 base; bases with no gene match: 8.

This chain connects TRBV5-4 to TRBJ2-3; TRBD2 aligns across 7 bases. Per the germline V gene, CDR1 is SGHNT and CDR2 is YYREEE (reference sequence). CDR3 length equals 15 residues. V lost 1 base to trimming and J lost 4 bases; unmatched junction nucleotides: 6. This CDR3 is CASSLRGGYPDTQYF. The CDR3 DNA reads TGTGCCAGCAGCTTGCGCGGGGGATACCCAGATACGCAGTATTTT.

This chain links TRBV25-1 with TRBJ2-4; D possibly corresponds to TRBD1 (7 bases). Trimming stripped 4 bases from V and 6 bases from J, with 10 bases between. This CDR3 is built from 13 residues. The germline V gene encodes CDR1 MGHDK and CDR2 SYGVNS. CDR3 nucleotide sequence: TGTGCCAGCAGTGTGCAGGGGGGAAACATTCAGTACTTC. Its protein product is CASSVQGGNIQYF. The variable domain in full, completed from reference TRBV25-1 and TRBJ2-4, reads EADIYQTPRYLVIGTGKKITLECSQTMGHDKMYWYQQDPGMELHLIHYSYGVNSTEKGDLSSESTVSRIRTEHFPLTLESARPSHTSQYLCASSVQGGNIQYFGAGTRLSVL.

The CDR3 spells CASSRRTGEETQYF. The CDR3 bases are TGTGCCAGTAGCCGACGGACAGGGGAAGAGACCCAGTACTTC. The V and J genes are TRBV19 and TRBJ2-5, with TRBD1 matching over 9 bases. The CDR3 consists of 14 residues. Germline V CDR1 and CDR2: LNHDA, SQIVND (reference sequence). J lost 3 bases, V lost 6 bases, and 5 bases had no gene match.

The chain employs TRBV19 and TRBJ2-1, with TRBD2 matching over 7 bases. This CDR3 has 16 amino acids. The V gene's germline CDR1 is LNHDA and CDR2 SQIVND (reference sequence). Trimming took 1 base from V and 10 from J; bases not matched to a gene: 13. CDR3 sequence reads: CASSIVTTMSGMEQFF. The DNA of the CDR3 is TGTGCCAGTAGTATAGTTACAACCATGAGCGGGATGGAGCAGTTCTTC.

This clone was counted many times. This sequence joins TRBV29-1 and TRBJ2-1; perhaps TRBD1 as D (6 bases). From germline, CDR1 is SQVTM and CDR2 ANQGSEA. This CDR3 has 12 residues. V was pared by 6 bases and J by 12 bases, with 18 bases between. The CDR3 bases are TGCAGCGTCATGGGAGAGGGGGACATGCAGTTCTTC. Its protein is CSVMGEGDMQFF.

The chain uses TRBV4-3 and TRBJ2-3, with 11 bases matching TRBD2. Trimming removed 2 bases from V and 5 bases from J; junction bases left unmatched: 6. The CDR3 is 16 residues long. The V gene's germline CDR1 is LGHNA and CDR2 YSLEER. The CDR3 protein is CASSQFSGRAEDTQYF. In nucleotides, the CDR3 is TGCGCCAGCAGCCAATTTAGCGGGAGGGCCGAAGATACGCAGTATTTT.

The CDR3, as DNA: TGTGCCAGCTCACCACCGAGTGGTAGCACAGATACGCAGTATTTT. This sequence encodes CASSPPSGSTDTQYF. This sequence joins TRBV18 and TRBJ2-3; D unclear. V lost 0 bases to trimming and J lost 0 bases, with 7 bases between them. Germline V gives CDR1 KGHSH, CDR2 LQKENI. This CDR3 has 15 amino acids.

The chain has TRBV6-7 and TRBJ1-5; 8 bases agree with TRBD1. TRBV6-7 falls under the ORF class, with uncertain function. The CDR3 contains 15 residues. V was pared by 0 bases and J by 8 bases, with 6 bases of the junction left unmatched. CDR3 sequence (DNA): TGTGCCAGCAGTTACTCTGACAGGGGTATCGAGCCCCAGCATTTT. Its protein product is CASSYSDRGIEPQHF.

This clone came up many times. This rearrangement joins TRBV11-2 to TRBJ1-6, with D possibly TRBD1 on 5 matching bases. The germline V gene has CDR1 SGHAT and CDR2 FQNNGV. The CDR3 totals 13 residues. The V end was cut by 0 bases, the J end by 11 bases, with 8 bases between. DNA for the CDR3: TGTGCCAGCAGCTTAGATAGGGGAACACCCCTCCACTTT. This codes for CASSLDRGTPLHF. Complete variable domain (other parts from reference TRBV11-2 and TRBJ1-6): EAGVAQSPRYKIIEKRQSVAFWCNPISGHATLYWYQQILGQGPKLLIQFQNNGVVDDSQLPKDRFSAERLKGVDSTLKIQPAKLEDSAVYLCASSLDRGTPLHFGNGTRLTVT.

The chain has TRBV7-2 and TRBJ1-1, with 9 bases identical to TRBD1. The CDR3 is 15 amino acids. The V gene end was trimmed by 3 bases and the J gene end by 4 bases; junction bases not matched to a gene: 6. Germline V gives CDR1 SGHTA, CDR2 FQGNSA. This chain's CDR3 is CASSFPGQGATEAFF. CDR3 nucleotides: TGTGCCAGCAGCTTTCCGGGACAGGGCGCCACTGAAGCTTTCTTT.

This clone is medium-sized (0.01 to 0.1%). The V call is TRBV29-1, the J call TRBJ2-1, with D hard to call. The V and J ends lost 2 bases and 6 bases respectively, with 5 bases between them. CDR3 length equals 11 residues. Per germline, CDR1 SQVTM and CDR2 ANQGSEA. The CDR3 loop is CSVENGNEQFF. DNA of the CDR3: TGCAGCGTTGAAAACGGCAATGAGCAGTTCTTC.

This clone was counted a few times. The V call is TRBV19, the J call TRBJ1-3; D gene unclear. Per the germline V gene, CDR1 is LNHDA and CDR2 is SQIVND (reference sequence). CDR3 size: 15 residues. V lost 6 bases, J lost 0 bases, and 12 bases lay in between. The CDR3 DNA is TGTGCCAGTAGATCGGCGGCCAACTCTGGAAACACCATATATTTT. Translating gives CASRSAANSGNTIYF. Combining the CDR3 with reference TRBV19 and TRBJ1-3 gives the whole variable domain DGGITQSPKYLFRKEGQNVTLSCEQNLNHDAMYWYRQDPGQGLRLIYYSQIVNDFQKGDIAEGYSVSREKKESFPLTVTSAQKNPTAFYLCASRSAANSGNTIYFGEGSWLTVV.

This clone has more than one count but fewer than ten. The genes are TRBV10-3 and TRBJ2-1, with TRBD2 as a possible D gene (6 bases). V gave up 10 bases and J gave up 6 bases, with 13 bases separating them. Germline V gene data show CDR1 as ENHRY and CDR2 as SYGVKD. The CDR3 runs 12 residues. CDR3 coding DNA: TGTGCCAGTTCAGCCGGGAGCAATGAGCAGTTCTTC. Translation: CASSAGSNEQFF.

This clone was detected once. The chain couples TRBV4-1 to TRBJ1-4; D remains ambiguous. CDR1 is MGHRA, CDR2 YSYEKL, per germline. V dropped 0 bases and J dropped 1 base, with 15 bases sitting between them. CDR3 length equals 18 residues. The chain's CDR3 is CASSQEERTRVTNEKLFF. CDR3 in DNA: TGCGCCAGCAGCCAAGAAGAACGTACGAGGGTAACTAATGAAAAACTGTTTTTT.

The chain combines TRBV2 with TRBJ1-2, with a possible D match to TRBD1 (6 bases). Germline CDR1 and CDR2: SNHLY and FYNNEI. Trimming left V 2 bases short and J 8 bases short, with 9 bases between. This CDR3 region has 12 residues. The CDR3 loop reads CASSESTGGYTF. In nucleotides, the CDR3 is TGTGCCAGCAGTGAAAGCACAGGGGGCTACACCTTC.

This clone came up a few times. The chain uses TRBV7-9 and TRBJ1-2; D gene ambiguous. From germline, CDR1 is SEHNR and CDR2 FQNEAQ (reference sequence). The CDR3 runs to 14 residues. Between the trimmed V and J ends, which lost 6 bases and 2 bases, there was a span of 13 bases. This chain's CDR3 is CASSPRAVNYGYTF. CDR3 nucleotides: TGTGCCAGCAGTCCCCGTGCAGTCAACTATGGCTACACCTTC.